This TCR beta chain derives from a study of T cell responses to AZD1222 COVID-19 vaccine. On the study more broadly: Some second doses came at about 4 weeks and others at about 12 weeks; these were pooled.

Data came from immunoSEQ multiplex PCR; TCRdb stores just in-frame clones and leaves some out. The table includes about 83,000 clones, 86% detected once. Note on this clone: Its antigen is not identified.

Study-wide points: Variant regions that are unmutated are reportedly the target of nearly half of spike-specific TCRs. Elevations in Spike-specific TCR breadth and depth followed administration of two AZD1222 doses. Donor demographics were predominantly white British with a female majority; clonal diversity may be underestimated.

Trimming stripped 3 bases from V and 7 bases from J, with 13 bases between. CDR3 size: 15 residues. Germline CDR1 and CDR2: MDHEN and SYDVKM. The material sequenced was peripheral blood, taken on day 0 of AZD1222 vaccination. The chain recombines TRBV28 with TRBJ1-6; a weak D match, TRBD1 (6 bases). The source is an adult in good health. The CDR3 DNA follows: TGTGCCAGCAGTTTTTGGGGGCGCGAGAATTCACCCCTCCACTTT. The encoded protein is CASSFWGRENSPLHF.